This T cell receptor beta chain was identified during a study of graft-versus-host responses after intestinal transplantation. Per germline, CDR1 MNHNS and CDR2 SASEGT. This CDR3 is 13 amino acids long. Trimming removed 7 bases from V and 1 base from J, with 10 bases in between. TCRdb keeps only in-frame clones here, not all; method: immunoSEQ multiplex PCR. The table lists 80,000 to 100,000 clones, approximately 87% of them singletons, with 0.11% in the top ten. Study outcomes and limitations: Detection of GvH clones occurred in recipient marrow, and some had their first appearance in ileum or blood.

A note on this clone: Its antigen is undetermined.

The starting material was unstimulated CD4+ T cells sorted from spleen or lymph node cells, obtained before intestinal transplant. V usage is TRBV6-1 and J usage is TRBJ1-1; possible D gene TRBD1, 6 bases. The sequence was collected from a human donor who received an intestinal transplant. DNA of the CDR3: TGTGCCAGCACAGACAGGACGAACACTGAAGCTTTCTTT. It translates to CASTDRTNTEAFF.